This is a list of T cell receptor beta chains from one sample in a study of T cell changes during pregnancy in multiple sclerosis. Sequenced by immunoSEQ multiplex PCR; TCRdb stores in-frame clones only, minus some. Here the sample spans tens of thousands of clones, around 92% being singletons. The sample was peripheral blood, taken in the third trimester of pregnancy. All receptors derive from a female donor in good health, enrolled as a control in a pregnancy study. CDR3s include the opening cysteine and the closing phenylalanine or tryptophan. Fields, in order: D gene, V gene, clone size, J gene, CDR3 protein, CDR3 DNA. D genes are given only for firm matches. The size field is filled for only some rows; it gives once, few, many or a size class.

d_gene: -
v_gene: TRBV2
abundance: -
j_gene: TRBJ2-1
CDR3aa: CASSDRNADEQFF
CDR3nt: TGTGCCAGCAGTGATAGAAACGCGGATGAGCAGTTCTTC

d_gene: TRBD2
v_gene: TRBV9
abundance: -
j_gene: TRBJ2-1
CDR3aa: CASSVGGLALNEQFF
CDR3nt: TGTGCCAGCAGCGTAGGGGGACTAGCTCTCAATGAGCAGTTCTTC

d_gene: TRBD2
v_gene: TRBV2
abundance: -
j_gene: TRBJ2-3
CDR3aa: CASRPTSAATQYF
CDR3nt: TGTGCCAGCAGGCCGACTAGCGCCGCTACGCAGTATTTT

d_gene: TRBD2
v_gene: TRBV6-6
abundance: -
j_gene: TRBJ2-7
CDR3aa: CASSKRLAGGDEQYF
CDR3nt: TGTGCCAGCAGTAAACGACTAGCGGGAGGTGACGAGCAGTACTTC

d_gene: TRBD2
v_gene: TRBV9
abundance: -
j_gene: TRBJ2-3
CDR3aa: CASSVATSGRAVDTQYF
CDR3nt: TGTGCCAGCAGCGTAGCTACTAGCGGGAGGGCGGTAGATACGCAGTATTTT

d_gene: -
v_gene: TRBV10-3
abundance: -
j_gene: TRBJ2-7
CDR3aa: CAISLRVDGEQYF
CDR3nt: TGTGCCATCAGTCTGCGGGTTGATGGCGAGCAGTACTTC

d_gene: TRBD2
v_gene: TRBV5-4
abundance: -
j_gene: TRBJ2-5
CDR3aa: CASRTSGEKGETQYF
CDR3nt: TGTGCCAGCAGAACTAGCGGGGAAAAAGGAGAGACCCAGTACTTC

d_gene: -
v_gene: TRBV29-1
abundance: -
j_gene: TRBJ2-7
CDR3aa: CSGLGGTYEQYF
CDR3nt: TGCAGCGGGCTAGGGGGTACCTACGAGCAGTACTTC

d_gene: TRBD1
v_gene: TRBV12-5
abundance: -
j_gene: TRBJ2-1
CDR3aa: CASGLGTGGNEQFF
CDR3nt: TGTGCTAGTGGTTTGGGGACAGGGGGCAATGAGCAGTTCTTC

d_gene: -
v_gene: TRBV10-2
abundance: -
j_gene: TRBJ2-5
CDR3aa: CASSDGAGQETQYF
CDR3nt: TGCGCCAGCAGTGATGGAGCGGGTCAAGAGACCCAGTACTTC

d_gene: TRBD2
v_gene: TRBV5-1
abundance: -
j_gene: TRBJ2-1
CDR3aa: CASSSYGLAVTWGNEQFF
CDR3nt: TGCGCCAGCAGCTCATACGGACTAGCGGTAACTTGGGGCAATGAGCAGTTCTTC

d_gene: -
v_gene: TRBV2
abundance: -
j_gene: TRBJ1-5
CDR3aa: CASSADSTNQPQHF
CDR3nt: TGTGCCAGCAGTGCAGACAGTACAAATCAGCCCCAGCATTTT

d_gene: TRBD2
v_gene: TRBV7-2
abundance: -
j_gene: TRBJ2-7
CDR3aa: CASSLPGTTSYEQYF
CDR3nt: TGTGCCAGCAGCCTACCCGGGACTACATCCTACGAGCAGTACTTC

d_gene: TRBD1
v_gene: TRBV7-6
abundance: -
j_gene: TRBJ1-5
CDR3aa: CASSASGGAQPQHF
CDR3nt: TGTGCCAGCAGCGCCTCAGGGGGAGCTCAGCCCCAGCATTTT

d_gene: -
v_gene: TRBV20-1
abundance: -
j_gene: TRBJ2-7
CDR3aa: CSASSLHEQYF
CDR3nt: TGCAGTGCTAGTAGTCTGCACGAGCAGTACTTC

d_gene: TRBD1
v_gene: TRBV7-2
abundance: -
j_gene: TRBJ2-3
CDR3aa: CASSLDRGISDTQYF
CDR3nt: TGTGCCAGCAGCTTAGACAGGGGGATTTCAGATACGCAGTATTTT

d_gene: TRBD1
v_gene: TRBV6-6
abundance: -
j_gene: TRBJ2-7
CDR3aa: CASRQPGQGYEQYF
CDR3nt: TGTGCCAGCAGACAACCGGGACAGGGGTACGAGCAGTACTTC

d_gene: -
v_gene: TRBV5-5
abundance: -
j_gene: TRBJ1-1
CDR3aa: CASSLERGLNTEAFF
CDR3nt: TGTGCCAGCAGCTTGGAAAGGGGCCTGAACACTGAAGCTTTCTTT

d_gene: -
v_gene: TRBV6-1
abundance: -
j_gene: TRBJ2-7
CDR3aa: CASSEALTPAYEQYF
CDR3nt: TGTGCCAGCAGTGAAGCCCTAACCCCCGCCTACGAGCAGTACTTC

d_gene: -
v_gene: TRBV5-4
abundance: -
j_gene: TRBJ1-1
CDR3aa: CASSRGSGATEAFF
CDR3nt: TGTGCCAGCAGCCGGGGGAGCGGGGCTACTGAAGCTTTCTTT

d_gene: TRBD1
v_gene: TRBV10-1
abundance: -
j_gene: TRBJ1-6
CDR3aa: CASSDREFSPLHF
CDR3nt: TGCGCCAGCAGCGACAGGGAGTTTTCACCCCTCCACTTT

d_gene: TRBD1
v_gene: TRBV13
abundance: -
j_gene: TRBJ2-7
CDR3aa: CASSPGGQGAGEQYF
CDR3nt: TGTGCCAGCAGCCCCGGCGGGCAGGGGGCTGGAGAGCAGTACTTC

d_gene: -
v_gene: TRBV7-2
abundance: -
j_gene: TRBJ1-1
CDR3aa: CASSPGGVNTEAFF
CDR3nt: TGTGCCAGCAGCCCGGGGGGGGTGAACACTGAAGCTTTCTTT

d_gene: -
v_gene: TRBV18
abundance: -
j_gene: TRBJ1-1
CDR3aa: CASSPSEATEAFF
CDR3nt: TGTGCCAGCTCACCATCCGAAGCGACTGAAGCTTTCTTT

d_gene: TRBD2
v_gene: TRBV7-2
abundance: -
j_gene: TRBJ2-7
CDR3aa: CASRGDSPYEQYF
CDR3nt: TGTGCCAGCCGGGGGGACTCACCCTACGAGCAGTACTTC

d_gene: -
v_gene: TRBV4-2
abundance: -
j_gene: TRBJ1-3
CDR3aa: CASSQDPGVSGNTIYF
CDR3nt: TGTGCCAGCAGCCAAGACCCGGGGGTATCTGGAAACACCATATATTTT

d_gene: TRBD1
v_gene: TRBV2
abundance: -
j_gene: TRBJ1-2
CDR3aa: CASSRQGATYGYTF
CDR3nt: TGTGCCAGCAGTCGGCAGGGGGCGACCTATGGCTACACCTTC

d_gene: -
v_gene: TRBV29-1
abundance: -
j_gene: TRBJ1-2
CDR3aa: CSVERGGPNGYTF
CDR3nt: TGCAGCGTTGAACGGGGGGGGCCCAATGGCTACACCTTC

d_gene: -
v_gene: TRBV5-4
abundance: -
j_gene: TRBJ1-5
CDR3aa: CASSLDGGGHQPQHF
CDR3nt: TGTGCCAGCAGCTTGGATGGGGGCGGGCATCAGCCCCAGCATTTT

d_gene: -
v_gene: TRBV5-1
abundance: -
j_gene: TRBJ2-3
CDR3aa: CASSLGGGGLTDTQYF
CDR3nt: TGCGCCAGCAGCTTGGGTGGCGGGGGCCTCACAGATACGCAGTATTTT

d_gene: -
v_gene: TRBV27
abundance: -
j_gene: TRBJ2-5
CDR3aa: CASSSPSVQETQYF
CDR3nt: TGTGCCAGCAGTTCGCCTAGCGTACAAGAGACCCAGTACTTC

d_gene: -
v_gene: TRBV30
abundance: -
j_gene: TRBJ2-7
CDR3aa: CAWSSDSLYEQYF
CDR3nt: TGTGCCTGGAGTTCGGACTCGCTCTACGAGCAGTACTTC

d_gene: -
v_gene: TRBV28
abundance: -
j_gene: TRBJ1-5
CDR3aa: CASSLIGTNNQPQHF
CDR3nt: TGTGCCAGCAGCCTCATCGGGACAAACAATCAGCCCCAGCATTTT

d_gene: -
v_gene: TRBV7-9
abundance: -
j_gene: TRBJ1-2
CDR3aa: CASSLTGDGYTF
CDR3nt: TGTGCCAGCAGCCTAACGGGGGATGGCTACACCTTC

d_gene: -
v_gene: TRBV10-3
abundance: -
j_gene: TRBJ1-2
CDR3aa: CAISESGLTYGYTF
CDR3nt: TGTGCCATCAGTGAGTCGGGACTGACTTATGGCTACACCTTC

d_gene: TRBD2
v_gene: TRBV2
abundance: -
j_gene: TRBJ2-7
CDR3aa: CASSERLAGGRSEQYF
CDR3nt: TGTGCCAGCAGTGAGAGACTAGCGGGAGGGAGATCCGAGCAGTACTTC

d_gene: -
v_gene: TRBV5-5
abundance: once
j_gene: TRBJ1-1
CDR3aa: CASILYLNTEAFF
CDR3nt: TGTGCCAGCATCTTATATTTGAACACTGAAGCTTTCTTT

d_gene: -
v_gene: TRBV29-1
abundance: once
j_gene: TRBJ1-2
CDR3aa: CSVETYGYTF
CDR3nt: TGCAGCGTTGAGACATATGGCTACACCTTC

d_gene: TRBD1
v_gene: TRBV6-6
abundance: -
j_gene: TRBJ2-7
CDR3aa: CASRNRGREQYF
CDR3nt: TGTGCCAGCAGGAACAGGGGTCGCGAGCAGTACTTC

d_gene: -
v_gene: TRBV4-1
abundance: -
j_gene: TRBJ1-5
CDR3aa: CASSHTQGSGNQPQHF
CDR3nt: TGCGCCAGCAGCCACACACAGGGTTCCGGCAATCAGCCCCAGCATTTT

d_gene: -
v_gene: TRBV7-9
abundance: -
j_gene: TRBJ2-7
CDR3aa: CASSYPGKEQYF
CDR3nt: TGTGCCAGCAGCTACCCGGGGAAGGAGCAGTACTTC

d_gene: TRBD2
v_gene: TRBV6-5
abundance: -
j_gene: TRBJ2-7
CDR3aa: CASSWYGAGVTYEQYF
CDR3nt: TGTGCCAGCAGTTGGTATGGTGCGGGGGTGACCTACGAGCAGTACTTC

d_gene: TRBD2
v_gene: TRBV19
abundance: -
j_gene: TRBJ2-1
CDR3aa: CATSAWTRVLEQFF
CDR3nt: TGTGCCACCTCCGCATGGACTAGGGTCCTTGAGCAGTTCTTC

d_gene: -
v_gene: TRBV16
abundance: -
j_gene: TRBJ1-6
CDR3aa: CASSQHVPIRSNSPLHF
CDR3nt: TGTGCCAGCAGCCAACACGTCCCAATTAGAAGTAATTCACCCCTCCACTTT

d_gene: -
v_gene: TRBV12-5
abundance: -
j_gene: TRBJ1-3
CDR3aa: CASGLQGGSGNTIYF
CDR3nt: TGTGCTAGTGGTTTACAGGGCGGCTCTGGAAACACCATATATTTT

d_gene: -
v_gene: TRBV20-1
abundance: -
j_gene: TRBJ1-1
CDR3aa: CSAAPREAFF
CDR3nt: TGCAGTGCTGCCCCTAGGGAGGCTTTCTTT

d_gene: -
v_gene: TRBV7-8
abundance: -
j_gene: TRBJ1-3
CDR3aa: CASSLVGNTIYF
CDR3nt: TGTGCCAGCAGCTTAGTAGGAAACACCATATATTTT

d_gene: -
v_gene: TRBV4-3
abundance: -
j_gene: TRBJ2-7
CDR3aa: CASSQDGRGYEQYF
CDR3nt: TGCGCCAGCAGCCAAGATGGCCGGGGCTACGAGCAGTACTTC

d_gene: TRBD1
v_gene: TRBV5-1
abundance: -
j_gene: TRBJ1-1
CDR3aa: CASSLDRGRRTEAFF
CDR3nt: TGCGCCAGCAGCTTGGACAGGGGGCGTAGGACTGAAGCTTTCTTT

d_gene: -
v_gene: TRBV28
abundance: once
j_gene: TRBJ2-7
CDR3aa: CAISRGDYEQYF
CDR3nt: TGTGCCATCTCCAGGGGGGACTACGAGCAGTACTTC

d_gene: -
v_gene: TRBV29-1
abundance: -
j_gene: TRBJ2-7
CDR3aa: CSVGGFVYEQYF
CDR3nt: TGCAGCGTTGGAGGGTTCGTCTACGAGCAGTACTTC